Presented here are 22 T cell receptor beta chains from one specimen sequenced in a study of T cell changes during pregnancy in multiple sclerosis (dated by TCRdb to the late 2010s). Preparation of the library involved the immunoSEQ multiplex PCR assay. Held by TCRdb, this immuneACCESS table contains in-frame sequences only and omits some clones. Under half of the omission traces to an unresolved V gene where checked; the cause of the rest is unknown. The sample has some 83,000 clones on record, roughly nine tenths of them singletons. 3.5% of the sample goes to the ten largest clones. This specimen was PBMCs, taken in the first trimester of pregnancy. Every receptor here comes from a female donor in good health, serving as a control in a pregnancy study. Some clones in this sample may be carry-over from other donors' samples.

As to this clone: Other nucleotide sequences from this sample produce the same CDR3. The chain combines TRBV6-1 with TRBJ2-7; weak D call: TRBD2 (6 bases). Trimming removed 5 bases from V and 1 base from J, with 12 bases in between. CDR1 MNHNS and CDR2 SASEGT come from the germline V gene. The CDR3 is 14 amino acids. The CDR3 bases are TGTGCCAGCAGTCGGGACTTGGCTTCCTACGAGCAGTACTTC. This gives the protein CASSRDLASYEQYF.

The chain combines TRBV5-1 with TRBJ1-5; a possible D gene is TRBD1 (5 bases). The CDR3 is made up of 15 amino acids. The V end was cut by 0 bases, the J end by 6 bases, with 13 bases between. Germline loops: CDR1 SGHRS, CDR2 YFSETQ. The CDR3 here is CASSLGTGGGQPQHF. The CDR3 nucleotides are TGCGCCAGCAGCTTGGGGACGGGCGGGGGTCAGCCCCAGCATTTT.

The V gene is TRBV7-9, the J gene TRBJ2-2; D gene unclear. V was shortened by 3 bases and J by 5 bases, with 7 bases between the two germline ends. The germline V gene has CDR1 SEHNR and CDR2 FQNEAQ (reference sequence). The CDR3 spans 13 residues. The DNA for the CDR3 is TGTGCCAGCAGCTTTCCCATTACCGGGGAGCTGTTTTTT. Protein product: CASSFPITGELFF.

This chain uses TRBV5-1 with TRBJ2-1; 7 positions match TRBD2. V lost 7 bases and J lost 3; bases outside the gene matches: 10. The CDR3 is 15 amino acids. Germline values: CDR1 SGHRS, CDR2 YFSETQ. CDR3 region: CASGGGAGVYNEQFF. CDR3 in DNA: TGCGCCAGCGGGGGGGGAGCGGGTGTCTACAATGAGCAGTTCTTC.

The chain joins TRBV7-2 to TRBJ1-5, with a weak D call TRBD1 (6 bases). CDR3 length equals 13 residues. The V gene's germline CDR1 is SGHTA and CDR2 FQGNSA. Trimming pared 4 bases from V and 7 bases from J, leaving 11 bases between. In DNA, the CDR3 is TGTGCCAGCAGCTACACAGGGCTCCAGCCCCAGCATTTT. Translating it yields CASSYTGLQPQHF.

This CDR3 is CASSFTGANSPLHF. CDR3 nucleotide sequence: TGTGCCAGCAGCTTCACAGGGGCCAATTCACCCCTCCACTTT. This chain joins TRBV7-6 and TRBJ1-6, with 7 bases that match TRBD1. The CDR3 consists of 14 residues. Germline V gene data show CDR1 as SGHVS and CDR2 as FNYEAQ. With V trimmed by 3 bases and J by 7 bases, 3 bases remained unmatched.

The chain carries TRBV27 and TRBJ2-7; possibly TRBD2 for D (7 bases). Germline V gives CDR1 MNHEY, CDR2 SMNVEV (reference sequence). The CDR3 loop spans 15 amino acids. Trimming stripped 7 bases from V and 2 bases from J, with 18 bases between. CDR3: CASTPKGGGPYEQYF. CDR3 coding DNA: TGTGCCAGCACTCCGAAAGGGGGGGGCCCCTACGAGCAGTACTTC.

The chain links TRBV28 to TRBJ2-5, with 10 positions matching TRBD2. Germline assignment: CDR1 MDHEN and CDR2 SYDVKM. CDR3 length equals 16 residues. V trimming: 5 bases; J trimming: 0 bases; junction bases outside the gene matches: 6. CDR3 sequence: CASSPGLAANQETQYF. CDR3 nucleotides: TGTGCCAGCAGTCCCGGACTAGCGGCGAACCAAGAGACCCAGTACTTC.

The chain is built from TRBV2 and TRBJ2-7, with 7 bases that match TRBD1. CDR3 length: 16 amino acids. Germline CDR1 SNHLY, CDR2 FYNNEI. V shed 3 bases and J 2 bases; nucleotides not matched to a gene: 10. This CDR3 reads CASSEWGTEEPYEQYF. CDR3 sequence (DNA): TGTGCCAGCAGTGAGTGGGGGACAGAAGAACCCTACGAGCAGTACTTC.

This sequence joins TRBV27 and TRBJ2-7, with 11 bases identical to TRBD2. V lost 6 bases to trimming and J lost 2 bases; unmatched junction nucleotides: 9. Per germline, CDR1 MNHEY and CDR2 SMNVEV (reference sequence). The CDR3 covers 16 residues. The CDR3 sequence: CASSYGLAGCPYEQYF. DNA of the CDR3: TGTGCCAGCAGCTATGGACTAGCGGGTTGTCCCTACGAGCAGTACTTC.

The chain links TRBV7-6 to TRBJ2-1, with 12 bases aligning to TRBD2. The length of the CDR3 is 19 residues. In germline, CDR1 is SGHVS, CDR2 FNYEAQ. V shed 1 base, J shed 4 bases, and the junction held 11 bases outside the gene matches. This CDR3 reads CASSLEASGRARRYNEQFF. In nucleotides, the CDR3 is TGTGCCAGCAGCTTAGAAGCTAGCGGGAGGGCCCGCCGTTACAATGAGCAGTTCTTC.

Written as DNA, the CDR3 is TGTGCCAGCAGGCCTACAGGGCTACGCGAGCAGTACTTC. Protein: CASRPTGLREQYF. The chain couples TRBV6-5 to TRBJ2-7, with a possible D match to TRBD1 (6 bases). Germline loops: CDR1 MNHEY, CDR2 SVGAGI. This CDR3 has 13 residues. V was pared by 6 bases and J by 6 bases, with 15 bases between.

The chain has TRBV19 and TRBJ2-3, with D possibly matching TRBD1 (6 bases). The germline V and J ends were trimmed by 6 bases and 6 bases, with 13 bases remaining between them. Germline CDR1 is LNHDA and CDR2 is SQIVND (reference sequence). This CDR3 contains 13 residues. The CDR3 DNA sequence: TGTGCCAGTAGAGGGGGAGATTTCGATACGCAGTATTTT. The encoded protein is CASRGGDFDTQYF. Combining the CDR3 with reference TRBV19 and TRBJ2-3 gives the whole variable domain DGGITQSPKYLFRKEGQNVTLSCEQNLNHDAMYWYRQDPGQGLRLIYYSQIVNDFQKGDIAEGYSVSREKKESFPLTVTSAQKNPTAFYLCASRGGDFDTQYFGPGTRLTVL.

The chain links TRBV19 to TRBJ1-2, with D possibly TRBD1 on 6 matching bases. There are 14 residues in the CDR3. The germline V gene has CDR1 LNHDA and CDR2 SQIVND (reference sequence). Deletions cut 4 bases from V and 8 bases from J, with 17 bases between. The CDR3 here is CASSKTRSQGGYTF. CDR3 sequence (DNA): TGTGCCAGTAGTAAAACAAGGTCTCAGGGGGGCTACACCTTC.

CDR3 protein: CATSRDKRGYEQYF. CDR3 nucleotide sequence: TGTGCCACCAGCAGAGATAAGCGGGGCTACGAGCAGTACTTC. The chain carries TRBV15 and TRBJ2-7, with TRBD2 matching over 7 bases. Unmatched junction bases numbered 2, after V lost 0 bases and J lost 3 bases. This CDR3 has 14 residues. CDR1 and CDR2 from the germline V gene are LNHNV and YYDKDF (reference sequence).

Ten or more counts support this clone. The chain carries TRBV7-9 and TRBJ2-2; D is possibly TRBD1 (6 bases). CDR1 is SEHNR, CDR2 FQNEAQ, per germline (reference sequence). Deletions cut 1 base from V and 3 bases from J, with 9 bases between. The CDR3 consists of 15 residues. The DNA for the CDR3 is TGTGCCAGCAGCTTAGGAAACAGGGACACCGGGGAGCTGTTTTTT. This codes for CASSLGNRDTGELFF.

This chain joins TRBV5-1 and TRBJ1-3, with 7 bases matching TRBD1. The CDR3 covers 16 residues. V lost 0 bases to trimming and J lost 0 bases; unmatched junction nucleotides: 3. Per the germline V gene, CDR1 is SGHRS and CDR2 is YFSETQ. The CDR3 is CASSLGDSSSGNTIYF. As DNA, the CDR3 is TGCGCCAGCAGCTTGGGGGACAGCAGCTCTGGAAACACCATATATTTT. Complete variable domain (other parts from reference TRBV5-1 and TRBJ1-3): KAGVTQTPRYLIKTRGQQVTLSCSPISGHRSVSWYQQTPGQGLQFLFEYFSETQRNKGNFPGRFSGRQFSNSRSEMNVSTLELGDSALYLCASSLGDSSSGNTIYFGEGSWLTVV.

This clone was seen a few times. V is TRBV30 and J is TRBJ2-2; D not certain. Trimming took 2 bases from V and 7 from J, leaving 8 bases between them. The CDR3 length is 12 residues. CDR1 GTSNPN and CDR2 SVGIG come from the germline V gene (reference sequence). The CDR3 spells CAWSPVSGELFF. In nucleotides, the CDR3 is TGTGCCTGGAGTCCTGTTAGCGGGGAGCTGTTTTTT. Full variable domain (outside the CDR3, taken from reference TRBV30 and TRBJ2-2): SQTIHQWPATLVQPVGSPLSLECTVEGTSNPNLYWYRQAAGRGLQLLFYSVGIGQISSEVPQNLSASRPQDRQFILSSKKLLLSDSGFYLCAWSPVSGELFFGEGSRLTVL.

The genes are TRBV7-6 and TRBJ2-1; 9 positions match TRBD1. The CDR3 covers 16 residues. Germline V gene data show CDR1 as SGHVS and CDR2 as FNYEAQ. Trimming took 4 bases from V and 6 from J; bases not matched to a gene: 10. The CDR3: CASSSLPGQGGNEQFF. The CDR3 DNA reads TGTGCCAGCAGCTCCCTGCCGGGACAGGGAGGCAATGAGCAGTTCTTC.

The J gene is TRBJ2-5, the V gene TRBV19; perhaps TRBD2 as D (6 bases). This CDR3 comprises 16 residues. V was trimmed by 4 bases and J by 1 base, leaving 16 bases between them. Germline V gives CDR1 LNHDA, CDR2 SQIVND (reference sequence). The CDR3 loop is CASSTSGAGIQETQYF. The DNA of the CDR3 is TGTGCCAGTAGTACCTCCGGGGCGGGGATCCAAGAGACCCAGTACTTC.

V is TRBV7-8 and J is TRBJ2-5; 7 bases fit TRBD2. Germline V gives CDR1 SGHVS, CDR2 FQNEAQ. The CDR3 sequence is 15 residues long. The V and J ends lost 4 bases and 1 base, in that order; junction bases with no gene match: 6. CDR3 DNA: TGTGCCAGCAGCTGGTCTAGCGGATCCCAAGAGACCCAGTACTTC. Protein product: CASSWSSGSQETQYF.

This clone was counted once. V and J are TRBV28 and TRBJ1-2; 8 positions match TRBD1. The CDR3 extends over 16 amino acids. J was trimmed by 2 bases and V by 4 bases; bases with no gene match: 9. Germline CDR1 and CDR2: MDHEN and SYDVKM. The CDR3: CASSSQGAEINYGYTF. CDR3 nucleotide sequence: TGTGCCAGCAGTTCCCAGGGGGCAGAGATCAACTATGGCTACACCTTC.